This T cell receptor (beta chain) came from a study of cytomegalovirus exposure and HLA in healthy donors. V was clipped by 5 bases and J by 8 bases; unmatched bases: 6. Germline V gene lookup returns CDR1 PRHDT and CDR2 FYEKMQ (reference sequence). The length of the CDR3 is 13 residues. As to this clone: The target antigen is unknown.

The study's findings and limits: A list of 150 or so TCR beta chains associated with cytomegalovirus was given. A later analysis linked a missense variant in DCLRE1C to the trimming of TCR beta V and J genes.

Amplification used 60 Vbeta primers and 13 Jbeta primers. Generated by immunoSEQ multiplex PCR, the TCRdb table keeps only in-frame clones and is missing some. This table holds some 150,000 clones, 70% to 80% found once. The J gene is TRBJ1-1, the V gene TRBV13, with 9 bases identical to TRBD1. This clonotype originated in a woman aged 25-40 years in good health and CMV-seropositive. Sequencing was performed on PBMCs. In nucleotides, the CDR3 is TGTGCCAGCAGCGGCCGGGACAGGGTGGAAGCTTTCTTT. Translation: CASSGRDRVEAFF.